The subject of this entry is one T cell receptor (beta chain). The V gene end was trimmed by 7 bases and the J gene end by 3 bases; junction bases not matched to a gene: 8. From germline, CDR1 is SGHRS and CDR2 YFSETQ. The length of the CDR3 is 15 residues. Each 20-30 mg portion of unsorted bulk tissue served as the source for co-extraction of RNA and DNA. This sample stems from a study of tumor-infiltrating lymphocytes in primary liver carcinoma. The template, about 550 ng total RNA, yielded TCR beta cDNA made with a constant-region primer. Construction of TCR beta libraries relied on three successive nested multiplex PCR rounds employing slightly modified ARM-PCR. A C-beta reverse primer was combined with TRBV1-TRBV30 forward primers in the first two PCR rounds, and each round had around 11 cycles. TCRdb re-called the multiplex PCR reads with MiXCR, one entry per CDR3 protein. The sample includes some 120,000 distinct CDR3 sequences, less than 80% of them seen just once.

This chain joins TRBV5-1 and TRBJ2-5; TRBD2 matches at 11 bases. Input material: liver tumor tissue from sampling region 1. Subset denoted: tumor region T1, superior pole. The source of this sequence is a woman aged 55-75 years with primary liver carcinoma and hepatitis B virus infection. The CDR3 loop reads CASGPGLAAKETQYF. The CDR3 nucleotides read TGCGCCAGCGGACCGGGACTAGCGGCAAAAGAGACCCAGTACTTC.